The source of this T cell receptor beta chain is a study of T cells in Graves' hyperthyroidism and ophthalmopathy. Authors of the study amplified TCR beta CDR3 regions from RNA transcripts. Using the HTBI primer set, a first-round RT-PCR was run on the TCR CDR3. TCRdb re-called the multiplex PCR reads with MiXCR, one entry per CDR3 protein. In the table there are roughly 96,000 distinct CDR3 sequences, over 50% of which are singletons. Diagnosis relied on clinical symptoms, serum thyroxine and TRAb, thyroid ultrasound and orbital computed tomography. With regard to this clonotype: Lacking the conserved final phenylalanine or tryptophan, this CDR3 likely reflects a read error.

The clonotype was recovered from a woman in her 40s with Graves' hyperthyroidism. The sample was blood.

The CDR3 DNA reads as TGTGCCAGCAGCCTGGGGCGCAGAACTGAAGCTTTCCTT. Translation gives CASSLGRRTEAFL. This chain connects TRBV5-4 to TRBJ1-1, with D possibly being TRBD1 (5 bases). Per germline, CDR1 SGHNT and CDR2 YYREEE (reference sequence). The CDR3 contains 13 residues. The V end was cut by 4 bases, the J end by 5 bases, with 12 bases between.